The sequence of this T cell receptor beta chain was determined in a study of shared clonotypes between healthy human individuals. Study-level results: Relative to their counterparts shared across all four donors, non-shared clonotypes exhibited diminished generation probabilities. Naive subsets generally had larger estimated richness than memory subsets.

Deep-level running was used for the assay. This table comes from immunoSEQ multiplex PCR, and its TCRdb copy is limited to in-frame clones, with some not included. The sample lists roughly 850,000 clones, approximately 97% occurring once. Naivety among CD8 cells was defined by CD45RO negativity and positive CCR7 selection, thereby excluding terminally differentiated effector memory CD45RA+ cells. Recent vaccinations or acute infections were absent in the healthy HIV-negative adult donors. As concerns this clone: What it binds is not known.

The source is a man younger than 45 in good health. The sample taken for sequencing was naive CD8+ T cells sorted from blood.

The CDR3: CASSSQGCSHEQYF. CDR3 bases: TGTGCCAGCAGCAGTCAGGGGTGTTCCCACGAGCAGTACTTC. The genes are TRBV21-1 and TRBJ2-7; the table's D gene call, TRBD1, was not cross checked with the DNA. TRBV21-1 is designated a pseudogene. The CDR3 has 14 amino acids.